Presented here are 22 T cell receptor beta chains from one specimen sequenced in a study of cytomegalovirus exposure and HLA in healthy donors. Primers for the PCR totalled 60 Vbeta and 13 Jbeta. This table comes from immunoSEQ multiplex PCR, and its TCRdb copy is limited to in-frame clones, with some not included. The sample includes about 160,000 clones, over 70% of them seen just once. The material sequenced was PBMCs. The receptors originated from a woman aged 35 to 49 in good health and CMV-seropositive.

The gene calls are TRBV2 and TRBJ1-5, with D hard to call. The CDR3 runs 16 residues. V shed 6 bases and J shed 7 bases, with 22 bases lying between them. Per the germline V gene, CDR1 is SNHLY and CDR2 is FYNNEI. The CDR3 loop is CASSKRHPDNQQPQHF. DNA of the CDR3: TGTGCCAGCAGCAAAAGACACCCCGATAACCAACAGCCCCAGCATTTT.

V is TRBV11-2 and J is TRBJ2-5; 9 bases line up with TRBD2. Per germline, CDR1 SGHAT and CDR2 FQNNGV. This CDR3 has 15 residues. Losses at the gene ends were 4 bases for V and 3 bases for J; bases not matched to a gene: 6. The CDR3 DNA reads as TGTGCCAGCAGCTCCGTGGGACTAGCCGAAGAGACCCAGTACTTC. Translated: CASSSVGLAEETQYF.

The rearrangement uses TRBV25-1 and TRBJ1-2, with 7 bases matching TRBD1. The CDR3 has 14 amino acids. After removal of 4 bases from V and 7 bases from J, the junction contained 9 bases not matched to a gene. Per the germline V gene, CDR1 is MGHDK and CDR2 is SYGVNS. The CDR3 bases are TGTGCCAGCAGTGGCCAAACAGGGGCGGGTGGCTACACCTTC. This gives the protein CASSGQTGAGGYTF.

The rearrangement joins TRBV6-4 to TRBJ1-2, with a possible D match to TRBD1 (5 bases). The germline gives CDR1 MRHNA, CDR2 SNTAGT. The ends were cut back, 2 bases at V and 7 bases at J, with 20 bases in the middle. There are 16 residues in the CDR3. The DNA for the CDR3 is TGTGCCAGCAGTGACCAACCTGACGGGGGAACTGGTGGCTACACCTTC. Protein sequence: CASSDQPDGGTGGYTF.

This chain links TRBV5-4 with TRBJ2-7, with D perhaps matching TRBD2 (5 bases). Germline CDR1 reads SGHNT; CDR2 reads YYREEE (reference sequence). V was cut by 0 bases and J by 5 bases, with 9 bases left in between. The CDR3 loop spans 13 amino acids. The DNA for the CDR3 is TGTGCCAGCAGCTTGGCGGGGAGCCACGAGCAGTACTTC. Protein sequence: CASSLAGSHEQYF.

V is TRBV18 and J is TRBJ2-1; 9 bases line up with TRBD2. Trimming cost V 3 bases and J 7 bases; bases outside gene matches: 10. The CDR3 is 16 residues long. Per germline, CDR1 KGHSH and CDR2 LQKENI. CDR3 in DNA: TGTGCCAGCTCACCGAGCGGGGGGCTTGGTGTAAATGAGCAGTTCTTC. Translated: CASSPSGGLGVNEQFF. The complete variable domain, with remaining parts taken from reference TRBV18 and TRBJ2-1, reads NAGVMQNPRHLVRRRGQEARLRCSPMKGHSHVYWYRQLPEEGLKFMVYLQKENIIDESGMPKERFSAEFPKEGPSILRIQQVVRGDSAAYFCASSPSGGLGVNEQFFGPGTRLTVL.

This clone came up a few times. The CDR3 DNA reads as TGTGCCAGCAGCTCCTGGGAGGGGGACCATGAGCAGTTCTTC. Amino acids: CASSSWEGDHEQFF. The chain links TRBV7-6 to TRBJ2-1; the D gene is possibly TRBD2 (7 bases). The CDR3 contains 14 residues. Germline CDR1 and CDR2: SGHVS and FNYEAQ. The ends were cut back, 4 bases at V and 8 bases at J, with 15 bases in the middle.

The chain joins TRBV4-1 to TRBJ1-1; D possibly corresponds to TRBD1 (5 bases). V was trimmed by 1 base and J by 4 bases, leaving 22 bases between them. The CDR3 consists of 18 residues. Per germline, CDR1 MGHRA and CDR2 YSYEKL. CDR3 nucleotides: TGCGCCAGCAGCCAAGGAGTGGGGGGACTCCTATTGAGCACTGAAGCTTTCTTT. It specifies CASSQGVGGLLLSTEAFF.

The chain joins TRBV7-9 to TRBJ2-7, with TRBD1 matching 10 bases. The length of the CDR3 is 14 residues. V shed 8 bases, J shed 3 bases, and the junction held 7 bases outside the gene matches. Germline lookup yields CDR1 SEHNR and CDR2 FQNEAQ (reference sequence). The DNA of the CDR3 is TGTGCCAGCTTGTCCGGGACAGGGGTCTACGAGCAGTACTTC. Residues: CASLSGTGVYEQYF.

The table lists this clone with a few counts. This chain's CDR3 is CASSFTGSGYGQYF. For the CDR3, the DNA is TGTGCCAGCAGCTTTACAGGGTCGGGGTACGGACAGTACTTC. The chain uses TRBV11-2 and TRBJ2-7; tentative D call: TRBD1 (6 bases). CDR3 size: 14 residues. Looked up from germline, CDR1 is SGHAT and CDR2 is FQNNGV. V lost 3 bases to trimming and J lost 10 bases, with 19 bases between them.

The gene calls are TRBV18 and TRBJ1-5; possibly TRBD1 for D (5 bases). V gave up 3 bases and J gave up 5 bases, with 11 bases separating them. Germline V lookup: CDR1 KGHSH, CDR2 LQKENI. CDR3 length: 14 residues. CDR3 loop: CASSPSGTDQPQHF. The CDR3 DNA sequence: TGTGCCAGCTCACCCTCAGGGACTGATCAGCCCCAGCATTTT.

This clone was counted a single time. The chain uses TRBV6-5 and TRBJ2-1; 13 nucleotides line up with TRBD2. Germline V gene lookup returns CDR1 MNHEY and CDR2 SVGAGI. CDR3 size: 15 residues. The ends lost 5 bases at V and 7 bases at J; junction bases unmatched: 5. The CDR3 loop is CASSVLAGGLNEQFF. The CDR3 DNA reads TGTGCCAGCAGTGTACTAGCGGGGGGGCTAAATGAGCAGTTCTTC.

This clone was seen a handful of times. The rearrangement uses TRBV7-2 and TRBJ2-5; the match to TRBD2 covers 10 bases. Germline V gene data show CDR1 as SGHTA and CDR2 as FQGNSA. After removal of 3 bases from V and 5 bases from J, the junction contained 6 bases not matched to a gene. This CDR3 is built from 15 residues. CDR3 nucleotides: TGTGCCAGCAGCTTTTATACTAGCGGGGTGGAGACCCAGTACTTC. This encodes CASSFYTSGVETQYF. Complete variable domain (other parts from reference TRBV7-2 and TRBJ2-5): GAGVSQSPSNKVTEKGKDVELRCDPISGHTALYWYRQSLGQGLEFLIYFQGNSAPDKSGLPSDRFSAERTGGSVSTLTIQRTQQEDSAVYLCASSFYTSGVETQYFGPGTRLLVL.

There are a few counts of this clone. The chain has TRBV19 and TRBJ2-1; 8 bases are a match to TRBD1. Germline values: CDR1 LNHDA, CDR2 SQIVND (reference sequence). The CDR3 runs 12 residues. V was clipped by 5 bases and J by 15 bases; unmatched bases: 9. The CDR3 nucleotides are TGTGCCAGTAGTCCCCGGACAGGGCTTGGGTTCTTC. This encodes CASSPRTGLGFF.

This clone was found a few times. The chain links TRBV9 to TRBJ2-5; D gene uncertain. CDR1 is SGDLS, CDR2 YYNGEE, per germline. Between the trimmed V and J ends, which lost 2 bases and 4 bases, there was a span of 9 bases. This CDR3 has 13 amino acids. The CDR3 DNA follows: TGTGCCAGCAGCGTGGCCCCCCGAGAGACCCAGTACTTC. This encodes CASSVAPRETQYF.

The CDR3 loop reads CASSQDQGPRYEQYF. The CDR3 DNA is TGCGCCAGCAGCCAAGACCAGGGGCCTCGCTACGAGCAGTACTTC. The chain is built from TRBV4-3 and TRBJ2-7; a possible D gene is TRBD1 (6 bases). Trimming removed 0 bases at V and 3 bases at J, with 12 bases between. The CDR3 sequence is 15 residues long. Per germline, CDR1 LGHNA and CDR2 YSLEER.

This chain links TRBV30 with TRBJ1-5; 9 nucleotides align to TRBD1. Germline assignment: CDR1 GTSNPN and CDR2 SVGIG (reference sequence). Losses at the gene ends were 3 bases for V and 2 bases for J; bases not matched to a gene: 8. This CDR3 has 16 residues. CDR3 DNA: TGTGCCTGGAGCGGCCGGGACAGGGCGGGCAATCAGCCCCAGCATTTT. The encoded protein is CAWSGRDRAGNQPQHF.

This chain connects TRBV30 to TRBJ1-6; 7 bases are shared with TRBD1. The CDR3 spans 14 residues. Germline values: CDR1 GTSNPN, CDR2 SVGIG (reference sequence). V lost 3 bases and J lost 7; bases outside the gene matches: 6. The CDR3 coding sequence is TGTGCCTGGAGACTAAGGGGACAGAATTCACCCCTCCACTTT. Its translation: CAWRLRGQNSPLHF.

The V call is TRBV19, the J call TRBJ2-1; D might be TRBD2 (7 bases). There are 14 residues in the CDR3. Germline V gene data show CDR1 as LNHDA and CDR2 as SQIVND (reference sequence). V was trimmed by 7 bases and J by 8 bases, leaving 18 bases between them. CDR3 residues: CASTPVGGLYEQFF. The CDR3 bases are TGTGCCAGTACCCCCGTCGGGGGGCTGTATGAGCAGTTCTTC.

The CDR3 nucleotides read TGTGCCAGCAGTCCTGGGACATACTCTGGAAACACCATATATTTT. It yields the protein CASSPGTYSGNTIYF. The chain carries TRBV7-8 and TRBJ1-3, with TRBD1 as a possible D gene (6 bases). V lost 6 bases and J lost 0, with 12 bases in between. The CDR3 runs 15 residues. Germline CDR1 reads SGHVS; CDR2 reads FQNEAQ.

The gene calls are TRBV4-2 and TRBJ1-2; D is perhaps TRBD1 (5 bases). There are 16 residues in the CDR3. In germline, CDR1 is LGHNA, CDR2 YNFKEQ. V was pared by 0 bases and J by 2 bases, with 13 bases between. The CDR3 region is CASSQDLGVGNYGYTF. In DNA, the CDR3 is TGTGCCAGCAGCCAAGATCTAGGGGTAGGAAACTATGGCTACACCTTC.

J is TRBJ1-2 and V is TRBV5-5; the D gene is possibly TRBD1 (6 bases). Germline V lookup: CDR1 SGHKS, CDR2 YYEKEE (reference sequence). The CDR3 contains 15 residues. The V and J ends lost 4 bases and 2 bases respectively, with 15 bases between them. The CDR3 protein is CASSNSLDRNYGYTF. The CDR3 coding sequence is TGTGCCAGCAGCAATTCCCTTGACAGGAACTATGGCTACACCTTC.